This T cell receptor (beta chain) comes out of a study of T cells after yellow fever vaccination. Study-level findings and limits: Most clones from primary vaccination resurfaced after the booster (96% CD4, approximately 88% CD8).

Using its own MiXCR run on the 5' RACE reads, TCRdb lists one record per CDR3 protein. This table has some 68,000 distinct CDR3 sequences, 5% to 8% appearing once. There are 15 residues in the CDR3. V was clipped by 0 bases and J by 3 bases; unmatched bases: 1. Germline loops: CDR1 MRHNA, CDR2 SNTAGT. This clonotype was counted ten times or more. What it binds is not known. Sequenced here: CD8+ T cells sorted from PBMCs, sampled approximately 47 days after the first yellow fever vaccination. The sequence was collected from a man between 18 and 35 years old who received the YFV17D yellow fever vaccine. V is TRBV6-4 and J is TRBJ2-2; 7 nucleotides match TRBD1. The CDR3 bases are TGTGCCAGCAGTGACTCGGACAGGCACACCGGGGAGCTGTTTTTT. Its translation: CASSDSDRHTGELFF.